This T cell receptor (beta chain) emerged from a study of shared clonotypes between healthy human individuals. Study-wide background: Every donor yielded three CD4 naive, three CD4 memory, two CD8 naive and one CD8 memory plate.

This CDR3 region has 11 residues. Per the germline V gene, CDR1 is SQVTM and CDR2 is ANQGSEA. V trimming: 3 bases; J trimming: 11 bases; junction bases outside the gene matches: 5. About this clone: Its target is not known.

Data came from immunoSEQ multiplex PCR; TCRdb stores just in-frame clones and leaves some out. The sample yields more than 900,000 clones, about 80% seen once. Study-wide points: The four-donor shared clonotypes exceeded non-shared clonotypes in generation probability, with non-shared ones scoring lower. Large depth notwithstanding, sorted-subset sequencing proved incomplete by rarefaction. Only blood samples were collected, and tissue repertoires likely differ.

This chain links TRBV29-1 with TRBJ2-7, with 9 positions matching TRBD1. This TCR came from a man aged 18-30 years in good health. Some clones in this sample may be carry-over from other donors' samples. What was sequenced was memory CD4+ T cells from PBMCs. Subset in this sample: CD45RA-negative fraction. CDR3 bases: TGCAGCGTTGACCCCGGGGACAGGGAGTACTTC. It yields the protein CSVDPGDREYF.